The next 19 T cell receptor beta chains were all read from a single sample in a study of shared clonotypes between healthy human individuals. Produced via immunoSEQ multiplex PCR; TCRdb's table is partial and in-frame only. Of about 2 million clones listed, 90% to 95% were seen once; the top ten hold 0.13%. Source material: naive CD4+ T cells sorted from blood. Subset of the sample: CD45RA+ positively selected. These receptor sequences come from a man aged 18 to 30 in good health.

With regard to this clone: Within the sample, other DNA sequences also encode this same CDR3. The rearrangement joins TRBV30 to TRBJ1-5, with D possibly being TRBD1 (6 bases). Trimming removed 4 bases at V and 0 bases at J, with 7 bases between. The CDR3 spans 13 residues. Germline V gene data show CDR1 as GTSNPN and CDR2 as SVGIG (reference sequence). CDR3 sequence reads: CAWNRDSNQPQHF. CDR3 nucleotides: TGTGCCTGGAACAGGGATAGCAATCAGCCCCAGCATTTT.

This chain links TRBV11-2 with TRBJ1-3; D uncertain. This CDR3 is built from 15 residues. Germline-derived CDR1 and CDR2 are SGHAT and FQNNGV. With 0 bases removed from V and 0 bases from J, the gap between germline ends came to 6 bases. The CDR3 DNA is TGTGCCAGCAGCTTAGATAGCCACTCTGGAAACACCATATATTTT. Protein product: CASSLDSHSGNTIYF.

Written as DNA, the CDR3 is TGTGCCAGCAGCACGGGACTAGCGGGAACCGAGCAGTACTTC. Its protein product is CASSTGLAGTEQYF. The rearrangement uses TRBV6-6 and TRBJ2-7; 13 positions agree with TRBD2. CDR1 is MNHNY, CDR2 SVGAGI, per germline (reference sequence). This CDR3 contains 14 residues. V dropped 6 bases and J dropped 6; count of bases not matched to a gene: 5.

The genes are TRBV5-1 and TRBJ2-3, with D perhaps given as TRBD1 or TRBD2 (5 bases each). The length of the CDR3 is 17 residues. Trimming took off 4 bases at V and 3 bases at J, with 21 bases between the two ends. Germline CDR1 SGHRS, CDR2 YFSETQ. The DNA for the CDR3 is TGCGCCAGCAGCCCGCCCAATATGGGTGGGGGTACAGATACGCAGTATTTT. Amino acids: CASSPPNMGGGTDTQYF.

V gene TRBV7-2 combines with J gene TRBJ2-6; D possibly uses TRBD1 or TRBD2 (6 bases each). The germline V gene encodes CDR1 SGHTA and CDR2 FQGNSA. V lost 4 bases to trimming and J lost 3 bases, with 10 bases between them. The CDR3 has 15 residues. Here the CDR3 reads CASSSQGGGANVLTF. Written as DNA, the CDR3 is TGTGCCAGCAGCTCACAGGGAGGTGGGGCCAACGTCCTGACTTTC.

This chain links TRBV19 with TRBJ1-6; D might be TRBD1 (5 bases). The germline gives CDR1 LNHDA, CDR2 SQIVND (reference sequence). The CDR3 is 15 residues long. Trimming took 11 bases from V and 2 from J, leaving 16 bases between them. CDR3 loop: CAPRGEGTYNSPLHF. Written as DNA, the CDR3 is TGTGCCCCCCGAGGGGAAGGCACCTATAATTCACCCCTCCACTTT.

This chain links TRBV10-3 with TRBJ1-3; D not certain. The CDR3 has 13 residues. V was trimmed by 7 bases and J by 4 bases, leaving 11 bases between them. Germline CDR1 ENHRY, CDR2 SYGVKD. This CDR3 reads CAITTGGGNTIYF. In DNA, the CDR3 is TGTGCCATCACCACGGGTGGAGGAAACACCATATATTTT.

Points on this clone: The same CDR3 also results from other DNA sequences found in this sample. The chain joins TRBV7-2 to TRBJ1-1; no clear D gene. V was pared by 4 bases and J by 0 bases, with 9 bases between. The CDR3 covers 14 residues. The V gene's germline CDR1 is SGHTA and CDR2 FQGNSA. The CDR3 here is CASSSRGMNTEAFF. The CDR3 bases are TGTGCCAGCAGCTCCCGGGGAATGAACACTGAAGCTTTCTTT.

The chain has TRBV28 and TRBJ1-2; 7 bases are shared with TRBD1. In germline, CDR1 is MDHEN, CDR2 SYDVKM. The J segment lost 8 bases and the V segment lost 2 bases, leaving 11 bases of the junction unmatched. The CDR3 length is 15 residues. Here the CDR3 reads CASSLSGTARKGYTF. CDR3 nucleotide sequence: TGTGCCAGCAGTTTAAGTGGGACAGCCCGCAAAGGCTACACCTTC.

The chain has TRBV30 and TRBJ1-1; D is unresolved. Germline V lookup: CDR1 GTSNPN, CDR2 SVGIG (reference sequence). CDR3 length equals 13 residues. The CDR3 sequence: CAHLGPVATEAFF. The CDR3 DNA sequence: TGTGCACACCTCGGGCCCGTGGCCACTGAAGCTTTCTTT.

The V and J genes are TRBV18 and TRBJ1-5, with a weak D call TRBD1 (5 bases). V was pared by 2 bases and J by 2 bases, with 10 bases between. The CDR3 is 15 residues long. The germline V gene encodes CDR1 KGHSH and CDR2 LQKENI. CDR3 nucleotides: TGTGCCAGCTCACCATCGGGGGTGGGCAATCAGCCCCAGCATTTT. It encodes CASSPSGVGNQPQHF.

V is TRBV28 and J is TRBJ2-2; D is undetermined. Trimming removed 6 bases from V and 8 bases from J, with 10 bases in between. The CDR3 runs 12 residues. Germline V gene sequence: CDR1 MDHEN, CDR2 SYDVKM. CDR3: CASRGIMGELFF. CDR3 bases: TGTGCCAGCAGGGGAATTATGGGGGAGCTGTTTTTT.

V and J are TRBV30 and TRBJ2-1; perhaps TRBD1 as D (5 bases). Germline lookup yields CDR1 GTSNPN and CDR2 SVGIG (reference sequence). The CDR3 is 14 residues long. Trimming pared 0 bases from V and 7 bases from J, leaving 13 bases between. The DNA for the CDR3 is TGTGCCTGGAGTGTGGGGCAGGCTATGAATGAGCAGTTCTTC. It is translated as CAWSVGQAMNEQFF.

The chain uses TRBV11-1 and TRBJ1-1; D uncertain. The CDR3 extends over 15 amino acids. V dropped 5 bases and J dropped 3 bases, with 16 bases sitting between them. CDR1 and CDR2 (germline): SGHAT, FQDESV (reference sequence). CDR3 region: CASSGAAGLDTEAFF. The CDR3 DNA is TGTGCCAGCAGCGGCGCCGCGGGTTTGGACACTGAAGCTTTCTTT.

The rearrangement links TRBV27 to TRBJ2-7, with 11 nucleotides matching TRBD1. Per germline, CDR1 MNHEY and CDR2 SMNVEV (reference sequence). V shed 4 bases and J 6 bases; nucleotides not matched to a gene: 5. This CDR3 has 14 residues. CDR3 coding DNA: TGTGCCAGCAGTTCTCGGGACAGGGGGACCGAGCAGTACTTC. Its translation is CASSSRDRGTEQYF.

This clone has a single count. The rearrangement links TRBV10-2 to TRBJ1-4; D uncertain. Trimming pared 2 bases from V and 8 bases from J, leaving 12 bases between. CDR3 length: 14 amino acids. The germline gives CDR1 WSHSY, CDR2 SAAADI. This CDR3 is CASSENRNQEKLFF. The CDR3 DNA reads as TGCGCCAGCAGTGAGAATCGGAACCAGGAAAAACTGTTTTTT.

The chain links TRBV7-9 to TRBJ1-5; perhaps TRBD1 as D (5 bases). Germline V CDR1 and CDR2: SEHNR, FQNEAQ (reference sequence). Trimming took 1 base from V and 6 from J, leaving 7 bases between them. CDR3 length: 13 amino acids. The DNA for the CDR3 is TGTGCCAGCAGCTTAGGACAGAGTCAGCCCCAGCATTTT. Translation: CASSLGQSQPQHF.

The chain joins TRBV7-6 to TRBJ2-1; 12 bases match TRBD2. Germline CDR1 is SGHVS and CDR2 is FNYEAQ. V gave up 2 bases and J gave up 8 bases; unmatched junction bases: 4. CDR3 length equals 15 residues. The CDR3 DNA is TGTGCCAGCAGCTTATTACTAGCGGGAGGACATGAGCAGTTCTTC. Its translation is CASSLLLAGGHEQFF.

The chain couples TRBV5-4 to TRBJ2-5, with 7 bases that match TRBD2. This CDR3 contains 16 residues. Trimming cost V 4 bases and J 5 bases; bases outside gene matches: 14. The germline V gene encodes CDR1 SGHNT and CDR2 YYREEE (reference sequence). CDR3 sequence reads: CASSPGGRGVWETQYF. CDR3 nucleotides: TGTGCCAGCAGCCCGGGTGGACGGGGGGTTTGGGAGACCCAGTACTTC. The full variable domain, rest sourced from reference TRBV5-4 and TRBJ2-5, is ETGVTQSPTHLIKTRGQQVTLRCSSQSGHNTVSWYQQALGQGPQFIFQYYREEENGRGNFPPRFSGLQFPNYSSELNVNALELDDSALYLCASSPGGRGVWETQYFGPGTRLLVL.